A single TCR beta chain is shown here with its context. Its antigen remains unknown. Researchers ran the PCR with 60 Vbeta and 13 Jbeta primers. As handled by the study authors: A later analysis tallied 87 million or so unique TCR beta chains, approximately 11 million of them shared. Here immunoSEQ multiplex PCR was the method, and the copy in TCRdb shows in-frame clones only, minus some. V, J and clone size are taken as reported in that table, and D and trimming were inferred from the DNA itself. The data contain 120,000 or so clones, 65% to 85% of them singletons. These data come from a study of cytomegalovirus exposure and HLA in healthy donors. Notes on the study in general: The later analysis indicated that the majority of CMV-associated TCR beta chains appeared HLA-restricted.

Germline V gives CDR1 MNHEY, CDR2 SMNVEV (reference sequence). The length of the CDR3 is 14 residues. Trimming pared 3 bases from V and 3 bases from J, leaving 12 bases between. The source material was PBMCs. The chain recombines TRBV27 with TRBJ2-7; D perhaps matches TRBD1 (5 bases). The clonotype comes from a man aged 45-65 years in good health and CMV-seropositive. CDR3 protein: CASSLWQGIYEQYF. CDR3 coding DNA: TGTGCCAGCAGTTTGTGGCAGGGTATCTACGAGCAGTACTTC.